The 20 T cell receptor beta chains given below trace back to one sample, sequenced in a study of identical twins. Via MiXCR, TCRdb re-called the 5' RACE reads, giving one row per CDR3 protein. This table holds around 1.7 million distinct CDR3 sequences, more than 30% found once. The specimen sequenced was cord blood. These TCRs come from a newborn girl in good health.

The chain couples TRBV28 to TRBJ2-7; 11 bases match TRBD1. V lost 3 bases and J lost 7; bases outside the gene matches: 5. The germline CDR1 and CDR2 sequences are MDHEN and SYDVKM. The CDR3 is made up of 14 amino acids. The CDR3 nucleotides read TGTGCCAGCAGTTTCGGGGACAGGGGGAGAGAGCAGTACTTC. This codes for CASSFGDRGREQYF.

V is TRBV5-1 and J is TRBJ2-7; tentatively, D is TRBD2 (6 bases). Trimming removed 4 bases at V and 2 bases at J, with 10 bases between. CDR3 size: 13 residues. Germline CDR1 and CDR2: SGHRS and YFSETQ. CDR3 loop: CASSVGEAYEQYF. Here the CDR3 DNA reads TGCGCCAGCAGCGTGGGGGAGGCCTACGAGCAGTACTTC.

The CDR3 sequence: CASSVGGMGVWDTQYF. CDR3 sequence (DNA): TGTGCCAGCAGCGTAGGAGGGATGGGTGTTTGGGATACGCAGTATTTT. The chain links TRBV9 to TRBJ2-3, with TRBD2 as a possible D gene (5 bases). Germline V gene sequence: CDR1 SGDLS, CDR2 YYNGEE. Trimming cost V 0 bases and J 6 bases, with 17 bases left between them. The CDR3 length is 16 residues.

The gene calls are TRBV28 and TRBJ2-7, with a weak D call TRBD1 (5 bases). Looked up from germline, CDR1 is MDHEN and CDR2 is SYDVKM. CDR3 length: 14 amino acids. V was clipped by 6 bases and J by 2 bases, with 14 bases between them. DNA of the CDR3: TGTGCCAGCAGCGAGTTCAGGGCCCCCTACGAGCAGTACTTC. Translating gives CASSEFRAPYEQYF.

This clonotype occurred a few times. V and J are TRBV4-1 and TRBJ2-2; D is unclear. The ends were cut back, 3 bases at V and 2 bases at J, with 7 bases in the middle. The length of the CDR3 is 14 residues. Per the germline V gene, CDR1 is MGHRA and CDR2 is YSYEKL. For the CDR3, the DNA is TGCGCCAGCAGCCAGCCGACAAACACCGGGGAGCTGTTTTTT. It is translated as CASSQPTNTGELFF.

Remarks on this clonotype: A much larger clone differs by one base, so this may be a read error. The chain couples TRBV12-3 or TRBV12-4 to TRBJ2-7; D is unresolved. V was pared by 5 bases and J by 7 bases, with 18 bases between. This CDR3 comprises 14 residues. CDR3 loop: CASSPLGSGDEQYF. The CDR3 nucleotides are TGTGCCAGCAGTCCTCTCGGTTCTGGCGATGAGCAGTACTTC.

This clonotype was counted between two and nine times. This sequence joins TRBV21-1 and TRBJ2-7. TRBV21-1 is deemed a pseudogene. This CDR3 is built from 13 residues. As DNA, the CDR3 is TGTGCCAGCAGCAAAGAGTGGGGTAACGAGCAGTACTTC. Protein sequence: CASSKEWGNEQYF.

This chain links TRBV25-1 with TRBJ1-2; D remains ambiguous. CDR3 length: 15 residues. V was trimmed by 1 base and J by 2 bases, leaving 11 bases between them. CDR1 and CDR2 from the germline V gene are MGHDK and SYGVNS. The CDR3 coding sequence is TGTGCCAGCAGTGAATCAGGCAGACCAAACTATGGCTACACCTTC. Its translation: CASSESGRPNYGYTF.

V is TRBV20-1 and J is TRBJ1-2; TRBD1 matches 7 bases. Unmatched junction bases numbered 5, after V lost 1 base and J lost 6 bases. Germline V lookup: CDR1 DFQATT, CDR2 SNEGSKA (reference sequence). This CDR3 has 13 residues. CDR3 sequence reads: CSARGSRGNGYTF. The DNA of the CDR3 is TGCAGTGCTAGAGGAAGCAGGGGGAATGGCTACACCTTC.

V gene TRBV7-2 combines with J gene TRBJ2-7; 7 nucleotides line up with TRBD2. The CDR3 contains 18 residues. Losses at the gene ends were 5 bases for V and 0 bases for J; bases not matched to a gene: 16. The V gene's germline CDR1 is SGHTA and CDR2 FQGNSA. CDR3 region: CASSRRPSGAHSSYEQYF. The CDR3, as DNA: TGTGCCAGCAGCCGACGACCGAGCGGGGCCCATAGCTCCTACGAGCAGTACTTC.

A few counts support this clonotype. V gene TRBV5-1 combines with J gene TRBJ2-2, with 10 bases lining up with TRBD1. Trimming at V came to 1 base and at J to 7 bases, leaving 7 bases not matched to a gene. The CDR3 runs to 16 residues. CDR1 is SGHRS, CDR2 YFSETQ, per germline. CDR3 DNA: TGCGCCAGCAGCTTGAAGGGACAGGGGCTGGACGGGGAGCTGTTTTTT. Translating gives CASSLKGQGLDGELFF.

The CDR3 protein is CASSQRLNEQYF. CDR3 sequence (DNA): TGTGCCAGCAGCCAAAGACTCAATGAGCAGTACTTC. V is TRBV2 and J is TRBJ2-7; no firm D call. CDR1 SNHLY and CDR2 FYNNEI come from the germline V gene. This CDR3 spans 12 amino acids. With 6 bases removed from V and 7 bases from J, the gap between germline ends came to 13 bases.

This clonotype was counted only a few times. This chain joins TRBV27 and TRBJ1-2; D possibly corresponds to TRBD1 (5 bases). Trimming took 5 bases from V and 1 from J, leaving 14 bases between them. From germline, CDR1 is MNHEY and CDR2 SMNVEV (reference sequence). This CDR3 region has 15 residues. In nucleotides, the CDR3 is TGTGCCAGCAGTCTTTGGGGGGGGTTTAACTATGGCTACACCTTC. It is translated as CASSLWGGFNYGYTF.

Concerning this clonotype: At one of its ends the junction is not consistent with the germline gene, which may arise from a read error. The CDR3 region is CASSLSVREDSYNERFF. The DNA for the CDR3 is TGTGCCAGCAGTTTATCGGTGCGGGAGGATTCCTACAATGAGCGGTTCTTC. The rearrangement links TRBV27 to TRBJ2-1, with TRBD2 identical over 8 bases. Germline V gene sequence: CDR1 MNHEY, CDR2 SMNVEV (reference sequence). This CDR3 has 17 amino acids.

This chain uses TRBV20-1 with TRBJ2-3; D is perhaps TRBD2 (5 bases). The V gene lost 3 bases and the J gene lost 4 bases, with 11 bases spanning the gap. Germline lookup yields CDR1 DFQATT and CDR2 SNEGSKA (reference sequence). The CDR3 covers 13 residues. Here the CDR3 reads CSARSGGSDTQYF. The CDR3 DNA reads TGCAGTGCTAGGTCCGGAGGATCAGATACGCAGTATTTT.

This clonotype was detected a few times. This chain joins TRBV28 and TRBJ2-2; no clear D. Trimming took 7 bases from V and 3 from J, leaving 18 bases between them. This CDR3 is built from 16 residues. From germline, CDR1 is MDHEN and CDR2 SYDVKM. The CDR3 reads CASTTSAGAYTGELFF. As DNA, the CDR3 is TGTGCCAGCACCACAAGTGCCGGAGCCTACACCGGGGAGCTGTTTTTT. The variable domain in full, with the rest retrieved from reference TRBV28 and TRBJ2-2, is DVKVTQSSRYLVKRTGEKVFLECVQDMDHENMFWYRQDPGLGLRLIYFSYDVKMKEKGDIPEGYSVSREKKERFSLILESASTNQTSMYLCASTTSAGAYTGELFFGEGSRLTVL.

This clonotype was seen more than once but under ten times. This sequence joins TRBV20-1 and TRBJ2-7, with TRBD1 matching 9 bases. The CDR3 totals 15 residues. V lost 0 bases, J lost 3 bases, and 6 bases stayed unmatched. In germline, CDR1 is DFQATT, CDR2 SNEGSKA (reference sequence). CDR3 sequence (DNA): TGCAGTGCTAGAGATCTCGGACAGGGGTTCTACGAGCAGTACTTC. Translation gives CSARDLGQGFYEQYF.

The V and J genes are TRBV6-6 and TRBJ1-5; D is undetermined. Germline assignment: CDR1 MNHNY and CDR2 SVGAGI (reference sequence). The V end lost 2 bases, the J end lost 0 bases, and 5 bases lay between the germline ends. The CDR3 contains 14 residues. CDR3: CASSYPSSNQPQHF. Here the CDR3 DNA reads TGTGCCAGCAGTTACCCCAGTAGCAATCAGCCCCAGCATTTT.

This sequence joins TRBV4-2 and TRBJ1-2; possible D gene TRBD1, 5 bases. The V gene's germline CDR1 is LGHNA and CDR2 YNFKEQ. Deletions cut 4 bases from V and 5 bases from J, with 17 bases between. The length of the CDR3 is 15 residues. This CDR3 is CASSPTRLGGYGYTF. In DNA, the CDR3 is TGTGCCAGCAGCCCAACTCGGTTGGGGGGGTATGGCTACACCTTC.

The V call is TRBV7-6, the J call TRBJ2-1; TRBD2 matches 11 bases. Germline V CDR1 and CDR2: SGHVS, FNYEAQ. The V and J ends lost 1 base and 0 bases, in that order; junction bases with no gene match: 5. The CDR3 sequence is 18 residues long. In nucleotides, the CDR3 is TGTGCCAGCAGCTTAGAGGCTAGCGGGGGGCTCTCCTACAATGAGCAGTTCTTC. Protein sequence: CASSLEASGGLSYNEQFF.